The 13 T cell receptor beta chains in this list originate from one sample, sequenced in a study of cytomegalovirus exposure and HLA in healthy donors. The PCR had 60 Vbeta and 13 Jbeta primers. TCRdb's table, derived via immunoSEQ multiplex PCR, lists solely in-frame clones and lacks some. The sample lists 150,000 to 200,000 clones, 81% occurring once. Material: PBMCs. These receptors originate from a man aged 45-65 years in good health and CMV-seropositive.

The genes are TRBV2 and TRBJ2-1, with 9 bases identical to TRBD1. The CDR3 extends over 13 amino acids. Trimming cost V 8 bases and J 5 bases; bases outside gene matches: 4. CDR1 is SNHLY, CDR2 FYNNEI, per germline. The CDR3 is CASARTGDNEQFF. The CDR3 DNA reads TGTGCCAGCGCGAGGACAGGGGACAATGAGCAGTTCTTC.

This chain connects TRBV13 to TRBJ2-5, with TRBD2 matching over 10 bases. The J call could be wrong; TRBJ2-7 is a better fit for the DNA end. This CDR3 comprises 15 residues. CDR1 and CDR2 from the germline V gene are PRHDT and FYEKMQ (reference sequence). The CDR3, as DNA: TGTGCCAGCAGCTCACTCCGGACTAGCGGTTACGAGCAGTACTTC. Its translation: CASSSLRTSGYEQYF.

This clone came up once. This sequence joins TRBV6-1 and TRBJ2-1; 8 nucleotides line up with TRBD2. Per germline, CDR1 MNHNS and CDR2 SASEGT. V lost 11 bases and J lost 5; bases outside the gene matches: 11. This CDR3 contains 14 residues. CDR3 residues: CASLERGKNNEQFF. The CDR3 nucleotides read TGTGCCTCTTTAGAGCGGGGGAAAAACAATGAGCAGTTCTTC.

V gene TRBV5-5 combines with J gene TRBJ2-1; D is unresolved. This CDR3 contains 14 residues. V dropped 0 bases and J dropped 7 bases, with 11 bases sitting between them. Germline lookup yields CDR1 SGHKS and CDR2 YYEKEE (reference sequence). CDR3 protein: CASSLASELNEQFF. The CDR3 bases are TGTGCCAGCAGCTTGGCCTCCGAACTTAATGAGCAGTTCTTC. The full variable domain, rest sourced from reference TRBV5-5 and TRBJ2-1, is DAGVTQSPTHLIKTRGQQVTLRCSPISGHKSVSWYQQVLGQGPQFIFQYYEKEERGRGNFPDRFSARQFPNYSSELNVNALLLGDSALYLCASSLASELNEQFFGPGTRLTVL.

This clone was seen once. V and J are TRBV20-1 and TRBJ2-1; D may be TRBD2 (5 bases). CDR1 and CDR2 (germline): DFQATT, SNEGSKA (reference sequence). This CDR3 spans 11 amino acids. V shed 3 bases and J shed 7 bases, with 7 bases lying between them. CDR3 bases: TGCAGTGCTAGCCGGGGAAATGAGCAGTTCTTC. Translating it yields CSASRGNEQFF.

This chain links TRBV6-4 with TRBJ1-4, with a tentative D call TRBD1 (5 bases). The CDR3 length is 18 residues. From germline, CDR1 is MRHNA and CDR2 SNTAGT. Trimming cost V 4 bases and J 0 bases, with 18 bases left between them. DNA of the CDR3: TGTGCCAGCAGTGTCCGCCCGGGGCGGGATGCAACTAATGAAAAACTGTTTTTT. It specifies CASSVRPGRDATNEKLFF.

Worth noting for this clone: The sample has other DNA sequences that encode this CDR3 too. The chain couples TRBV5-1 to TRBJ2-7; 7 bases agree with TRBD2. This CDR3 is 14 amino acids long. The ends lost 4 bases at V and 0 bases at J; junction bases unmatched: 4. Germline CDR1 SGHRS, CDR2 YFSETQ. CDR3: CASSPGGLSYEQYF. In nucleotides, the CDR3 is TGCGCCAGCAGCCCGGGGGGTCTCTCCTACGAGCAGTACTTC.

The chain couples TRBV5-4 to TRBJ2-2; possible D gene TRBD2, 6 bases. CDR1 SGHNT and CDR2 YYREEE come from the germline V gene (reference sequence). The CDR3 runs 15 residues. Trimming took 0 bases from V and 8 from J, leaving 14 bases between them. The CDR3: CASSLDAGLNGELFF. In DNA, the CDR3 is TGTGCCAGCAGCTTGGATGCGGGGTTAAATGGGGAGCTGTTTTTT.

The J gene is TRBJ1-3, the V gene TRBV7-2; possibly TRBD1 for D (6 bases). CDR1 is SGHTA, CDR2 FQGNSA, per germline. V was clipped by 4 bases and J by 3 bases, with 22 bases between them. The CDR3 is made up of 18 amino acids. The CDR3 sequence is CASSSHSLTGNGGNTIYF. The CDR3 DNA follows: TGTGCCAGCAGCTCCCACTCCCTCACAGGGAACGGTGGAAACACCATATATTTT.

V is TRBV29-1 and J is TRBJ1-2; perhaps TRBD1 as D (6 bases). Per germline, CDR1 SQVTM and CDR2 ANQGSEA. Trimming pared 4 bases from V and 4 bases from J, leaving 13 bases between. The CDR3 covers 13 residues. The CDR3: CSVAGQLPYGYTF. As DNA, the CDR3 is TGCAGCGTTGCAGGACAGTTGCCCTATGGCTACACCTTC.

The gene calls are TRBV10-2 and TRBJ2-3, with D unclear. The CDR3 totals 11 residues. CDR1 is WSHSY and CDR2 is SAAADI in the germline V gene. Trimming took off 0 bases at V and 13 bases at J, with 8 bases between the two ends. CDR3 loop: CASSESRKEYF. DNA for the CDR3: TGCGCCAGCAGTGAGTCGAGGAAGGAGTATTTT.

J is TRBJ2-1 and V is TRBV7-6; 9 bases align to TRBD2. Germline trimming cut 5 bases from V and 5 bases from J; bases unmatched to any gene: 13. The CDR3 sequence is 17 residues long. Germline values: CDR1 SGHVS, CDR2 FNYEAQ. The CDR3 bases are TGTGCCAGCAGCACTGGACTAGCGCGGATTGTGGACAATGAGCAGTTCTTC. Translating it yields CASSTGLARIVDNEQFF.

This chain links TRBV30 with TRBJ2-1; 8 positions match TRBD2. With 3 bases clipped from V and 15 bases from J, the junction kept 7 bases outside the gene matches. The germline gives CDR1 GTSNPN, CDR2 SVGIG (reference sequence). The length of the CDR3 is 11 residues. DNA for the CDR3: TGTGCCTGGAGCTCACTAGCGGACCTGTTCTTC. Translation: CAWSSLADLFF.